Listed below are T cell receptor beta chains from one sample, sequenced in a study of cytomegalovirus exposure and HLA in healthy donors. Method: immunoSEQ multiplex PCR; TCRdb's copy keeps in-frame clones and lacks some. There are 100,000 to 150,000 clones in the sample; about a sixth occur only once, and less than 3.5% lies in the top ten. The source material was PBMCs. All receptors derive from a female donor in good health and CMV-seropositive. The CDR3 runs from the conserved cysteine through the conserved F or W. D genes are given only for firm matches. Size values are once, few and many counts, or a class for expanded clones, and some rows have none.

d_call	v_call	clone_size	j_call	cdr3_nt	cdr3_aa
TRBD1	TRBV28	few	TRBJ2-7	TGTGCCAGCAGCCGAGGGACAGGGGGACCGATCGAGCAGTACTTC	CASSRGTGGPIEQYF
TRBD1	TRBV11-2	few	TRBJ2-7	TGTGCCAGCAGTCAGTTCCCGGGACAGGGGGAATCCCTGTACTTC	CASSQFPGQGESLYF
TRBD1	TRBV4-3	few	TRBJ1-1	TGCGCCAGCAGCCAAGATCGGACAGGGTTGGCCGCTTTCTTT	CASSQDRTGLAAFF
TRBD2	TRBV7-8	NA	TRBJ2-1	TGTGCCAGCAGCTTAGCGGTAGCGGGGGGATACAATGAGCAGTTCTTC	CASSLAVAGGYNEQFF
TRBD2	TRBV19	NA	TRBJ2-3	TGTGCCAGTAGTTCGTCAGGGCTAGCGGGGGGTCGGAACACAGATACGCAGTATTTT	CASSSSGLAGGRNTDTQYF
TRBD2	TRBV5-8	few	TRBJ2-1	TGTGCCAGCAGCTTGGCCGTACTAGCGGGAGTCCCCTACAATGAGCAGTTCTTC	CASSLAVLAGVPYNEQFF
NA	TRBV6-5	few	TRBJ1-2	TGTGCCAGCAGTTACTCGTCCCAAGGGGTTAACTATGGCTACACCTTC	CASSYSSQGVNYGYTF
TRBD2	TRBV7-9	NA	TRBJ2-3	TGTGCCAGCAGTTTAGTTTCGCTAGCGGGGGTGGATACGCAGTATTTT	CASSLVSLAGVDTQYF
NA	TRBV5-6	NA	TRBJ2-7	TGTGCCAGCAGCGCAGACAAGCGGGTACTTGGGGTACCGTACTTC	CASSADKRVLGVPYF
NA	TRBV4-1	few	TRBJ1-1	TGCGCCAGCAGCCAAGAGCAGGTCCGCACTGAAGCTTTCTTT	CASSQEQVRTEAFF
NA	TRBV10-2	few	TRBJ2-5	TGCGCCAGCAGTGACCTTTCGGGGGTCGGAGAGACCCAGTACTTC	CASSDLSGVGETQYF
NA	TRBV7-2	few	TRBJ2-7	TGTGCCAGCAGCATTGAAGTCGTGCCAGGGGTCGAGCAGTACTTC	CASSIEVVPGVEQYF
TRBD1	TRBV19	NA	TRBJ1-5	TGTGCCAGTATCCCCCATGGGGACAGGGCCTCCCATCAGCCCCAGCATTTT	CASIPHGDRASHQPQHF
TRBD1	TRBV5-1	few	TRBJ1-1	TGCGCCAGCAGAATACAGGGGGGCAACACTGAAGCTTTCTTT	CASRIQGGNTEAFF
NA	TRBV6-5	NA	TRBJ2-3	TGTGCCAGCAGTTACGTCGGGGGAGGCACAGATACGCAGTATTTT	CASSYVGGGTDTQYF
TRBD2	TRBV7-9	NA	TRBJ2-5	TGTGCCAGCAGCTCGGGGACTAGCGGGAGGGGGTACTTC	CASSSGTSGRGYF
NA	TRBV7-6	few	TRBJ1-1	TGTGCCAGCAGCCCACTCCCGCGGGGGATGCACACTGAAGCTTTCTTT	CASSPLPRGMHTEAFF
TRBD1	TRBV29-1	few	TRBJ1-2	TGCAGCGCCGACAGGGCTCCCTATGGCTACACCTTC	CSADRAPYGYTF
TRBD1	TRBV6-5	NA	TRBJ2-7	TGTGCCAGCAGGAGAACGTCCGGGACAGTCTACGAGCAGTACTTC	CASRRTSGTVYEQYF
NA	TRBV27	few	TRBJ2-1	TGTGCCAGCAGTTCTACGGGTGTGTTGGGCAATGAGCAGTTCTTC	CASSSTGVLGNEQFF